A selection of T cell receptor beta chains follows, all from one sample in a study of blood T cell repertoires in COVID-19. Sequencing was performed with immunoSEQ multiplex PCR; in TCRdb, only in-frame clones are kept and a portion is missing. The table has about 400,000 clones, more than 80% seen once. Sequencing used peripheral blood. The receptors were sampled from a man between 35 and 55 years old with acute or convalescent COVID-19. The CDR3 runs from the conserved cysteine through the conserved F or W. The D gene is left open where the match is weak. Size values are once, few and many counts, or a class for expanded clones, and some rows have none.

j_call	clone_size	v_call	d_call	cdr3_nt	cdr3_aa
TRBJ1-4	-	TRBV28	-	TGTGCCAGCAGTTTCAGGAATGAAAAACTGTTTTTT	CASSFRNEKLFF
TRBJ2-3	-	TRBV15	-	TGTGCCACCAGCAGCAGTCGGAGGGCTGGGGATACGCAGTATTTT	CATSSSRRAGDTQYF
TRBJ1-4	-	TRBV6-4	-	TGTGCCAGCCTATGGGGGGGGGACCTCGAAAAACTGTTTTTT	CASLWGGDLEKLFF
TRBJ2-5	-	TRBV3-1/TRBV3-2	TRBD2	TGTGCCAGCAGCCAAGTTTTCTCGGCTAGCGGGGGGGCGGAGGAGACCCAGTACTTC	CASSQVFSASGGAEETQYF
TRBJ1-5	-	TRBV6-2/TRBV6-3	TRBD1	TGTGCCAGCAGTCCCGGGACAGGCTTCTACAATCAGCCCCAGCATTTT	CASSPGTGFYNQPQHF
TRBJ1-1	-	TRBV5-1	-	TGCGCCAGCGTAGAGGGAGGGGTGAACACTGAAGCTTTCTTT	CASVEGGVNTEAFF
TRBJ2-3	-	TRBV3-1/TRBV3-2	-	TGTGCCAGCAGCCAAGATCGGGGGTTTACAGATACGCAGTATTTT	CASSQDRGFTDTQYF
TRBJ1-3	-	TRBV13	-	TGTGCCAGCAGCTTACAGGGATCTGGAAACACCATATATTTT	CASSLQGSGNTIYF
TRBJ1-5	-	TRBV6-5	-	TGTGCCAGCAGCCGCTACCGGAGTCCTAATCAGCCCCAGCATTTT	CASSRYRSPNQPQHF
TRBJ1-5	-	TRBV2	TRBD1	TGTGCCAGCCAGTCCGACAGGGGTGGTCAGCCCCAGCATTTT	CASQSDRGGQPQHF
TRBJ1-6	-	TRBV27	TRBD1	TGTGCCAGCAGTTGGACAGGGAGTTCACCCCTCCACTTT	CASSWTGSSPLHF
TRBJ1-1	-	TRBV2	TRBD1	TGTGCCAGCAGCGGACAGGAGATGAACACTGAAGCTTTCTTT	CASSGQEMNTEAFF
TRBJ2-2	-	TRBV5-1	-	TGCGCCAGCAGCTTCACATCGACAGGGAACACCGGGGAGCTGTTTTTT	CASSFTSTGNTGELFF
TRBJ2-6	-	TRBV28	TRBD1	TGTGCCAGCAGTCCGCCGGGACAGGGGGTCTCTGGGGCCAACGTCCTGACTTTC	CASSPPGQGVSGANVLTF
TRBJ1-3	-	TRBV27	-	TGTGCCAGCAGATCGCTGGACAGTAGAAACACCATATATTTT	CASRSLDSRNTIYF
TRBJ2-7	-	TRBV28	-	TGTGCCAGCAAAGAAGGCGGGGAAGGCGAGCAGTACTTC	CASKEGGEGEQYF
TRBJ2-5	-	TRBV3-1/TRBV3-2	-	TGTGCCAGCAGCCCTCTCCGGCTAGCCCAAGAGACCCAGTACTTC	CASSPLRLAQETQYF
TRBJ1-4	-	TRBV6-6	TRBD1	TGTGCCAGCATTAACGGACAGGGGATTAATGAAAAACTGTTTTTT	CASINGQGINEKLFF
TRBJ1-6	once	TRBV28	TRBD1	TGTGCCAGCAGCGTAGGGGGCAGGTTGGGTTCACCCCTCCACTTT	CASSVGGRLGSPLHF
TRBJ1-5	-	TRBV7-9	TRBD1	TGTGCCAGCAGCTTAGCTTGGGACAGGGTTTCTCAGCCCCAGCATTTT	CASSLAWDRVSQPQHF
TRBJ2-5	once	TRBV3-1/TRBV3-2	TRBD2	TGTGCCAGCAGCCAAGACCCCGGCTTGCGGGGGGGTGGAGAGACCCAGTACTTC	CASSQDPGLRGGGETQYF
TRBJ1-4	-	TRBV6-5	TRBD1	TGTGCCAGCAGTTACTCAACAGGGGGGTCCGAAAAACTGTTTTTT	CASSYSTGGSEKLFF
TRBJ2-1	-	TRBV19	-	TGTGCCAGTCGAGTGGGCCGCTACAATGAGCAGTTCTTC	CASRVGRYNEQFF
TRBJ1-2	-	TRBV29-1	TRBD1	TGCAGCGTTGCGGGACAGGGGGCGCAGGTCTATGGCTACACCTTC	CSVAGQGAQVYGYTF
TRBJ2-2	-	TRBV14	-	TGTGCCAGCAGCCAGCCATCACTAGGGTTCGAAGCCGGGGAGCTGTTTTTT	CASSQPSLGFEAGELFF
TRBJ1-1	few	TRBV15	-	TGTGCCACCAGCAGCCAGGGTAGGACTGAAGCTTTCTTT	CATSSQGRTEAFF
TRBJ2-4	-	TRBV7-2	TRBD2	TGTGCCAGCAGCCCCCCCAGACGGGGGGGCGTCAAAAACATTCAGTACTTC	CASSPPRRGGVKNIQYF
TRBJ1-1	-	TRBV19	-	TGTGCCAGTAACAATCCATCGACTCGACAAGCTTTCTTT	CASNNPSTRQAFF
TRBJ1-5	-	TRBV28	-	TGTGCCAGCACAGGTCAGCTCAATCAGCCCCAGCATTTT	CASTGQLNQPQHF
TRBJ2-3	-	TRBV7-2	TRBD2	TGTGCCAGCAGCTTAGTCGTGCGGCGGGGGGGACGGGATACGCAGTATTTT	CASSLVVRRGGRDTQYF
TRBJ2-6	-	TRBV4-2	-	TGTGCCAGCAGCCAAGAAAGTCAGGTCTCTGGGGCCAACGTCCTGACTTTC	CASSQESQVSGANVLTF
TRBJ2-4	-	TRBV6-6	-	TGTGCCAGCAGTTACTCGAGCGTGGGGGCCAACATTCAGTACTTC	CASSYSSVGANIQYF
TRBJ1-6	-	TRBV14	-	TGTGCCAGCAGCCGCGGGGGTAGTAATTCACCCCTCCACTTT	CASSRGGSNSPLHF
TRBJ1-4	-	TRBV5-4	-	TGTGCCAGCAGCTTGGATTCAGGGACATTGGGAGAAAAACTGTTTTTT	CASSLDSGTLGEKLFF
TRBJ2-7	once	TRBV10-1	-	TGCGCCAAAACCGACAGGACCTCCGGCGAGCAGTACTTC	CAKTDRTSGEQYF
TRBJ2-3	-	TRBV9	TRBD1	TGTGCCAGCAGCCCGCTCAGGGGGCGGTTAGCAACGGATACGCAGTATTTT	CASSPLRGRLATDTQYF
TRBJ2-1	-	TRBV27	TRBD2	TGTGCCAGCAGTATGCAAACGGGAGGGCTTTCGAATACCAAGTTCTTC	CASSMQTGGLSNTKFF
TRBJ2-2	-	TRBV5-1	TRBD2	TGCGCCAGCAGCTTGAGCGGGAGTAGGAGCGGGGAGCTGTTTTTT	CASSLSGSRSGELFF
TRBJ1-6	-	TRBV5-5	-	TGTGCCAGCAGACCGAATGACAGGACATATTCACCCCTCCACTTT	CASRPNDRTYSPLHF
TRBJ2-5	-	TRBV5-6	TRBD2	TGTGCCAGCAGCCCCCCGGGACTAGCGGCATACCAAGAGACCCAGTACTTC	CASSPPGLAAYQETQYF
TRBJ2-7	-	TRBV29-1	-	TGCAGCGTTGAAGACGGAGGCTCCTACGAGCAGTACTTC	CSVEDGGSYEQYF
TRBJ1-2	-	TRBV4-3	TRBD1	TGCGCCAGCAGCCAAGATGGGACAGGGTCTAACTATGGCTACACCTTC	CASSQDGTGSNYGYTF
TRBJ2-7	-	TRBV28	TRBD2	TGTGCCAGCAGTCCCCGATCTAGCGGGAGGTTGTTTGAGCAGTACTTC	CASSPRSSGRLFEQYF
TRBJ1-6	-	TRBV4-3	-	TGCGCCAGCAGCCAGAGGGACACCCGGAATTCACCCCTCCACTTT	CASSQRDTRNSPLHF
TRBJ2-1	once	TRBV30	TRBD2	TGTGCCTGGGGAAGTCTAGCGGGAGCGCAGCAGTTCTTC	CAWGSLAGAQQFF
TRBJ2-3	-	TRBV9	TRBD2	TGTGCCAGCAGGGGGCCTTTTCGATGGAAAAGCGGGAGGTTCCCAGATACGCAGTATTTT	CASRGPFRWKSGRFPDTQYF
TRBJ2-7	-	TRBV19	-	TGTGCCAGTAGTAAGACAGGAGTGAACTACGAGCAGTACTTC	CASSKTGVNYEQYF
TRBJ2-1	-	TRBV27	TRBD2	TGTGCCAGCAGTTCTGGACTAGCGGGCGGTGAGCAGTTCTTC	CASSSGLAGGEQFF
TRBJ1-2	once	TRBV21-1	-	TGTGCCAGCAGCGGTGGACAGGGTTATGGCTACACCTTC	CASSGGQGYGYTF
TRBJ1-2	-	TRBV7-2	-	TGTGCCAGCAGCCTAGCCCACGCCAGCGCTGGGGGCTACACCTTC	CASSLAHASAGGYTF
TRBJ1-6	-	TRBV6-4	-	TGTGCCAGCAGCCCCTGGAGGAATTCACCCCTCCACTTT	CASSPWRNSPLHF
TRBJ1-1	-	TRBV19	TRBD1	TGTGCCAGTAGTGCAAGACAGGGCATACTGGACACTGAAGCTTTCTTT	CASSARQGILDTEAFF
TRBJ2-3	-	TRBV5-6	-	TGTGCCAGCAGAAAAAGAGGTTCTGGTCCCCCAGATACGCAGTATTTT	CASRKRGSGPPDTQYF
TRBJ2-7	-	TRBV18	TRBD2	TGTGCCAGCTCACCACCGGGAAAACTAGCGGGAGGCAGGGGCGAGCAGTACTTC	CASSPPGKLAGGRGEQYF
TRBJ1-1	once	TRBV12-3/TRBV12-4	-	TGTGCCAGCAGTCCAGGCGGGGAAGCTTTCTTT	CASSPGGEAFF
TRBJ2-1	few	TRBV11-3	TRBD2	TGTGCCAGCAGCTCTAGCGGGAGGGTTAATGAGCAGTTCTTC	CASSSSGRVNEQFF